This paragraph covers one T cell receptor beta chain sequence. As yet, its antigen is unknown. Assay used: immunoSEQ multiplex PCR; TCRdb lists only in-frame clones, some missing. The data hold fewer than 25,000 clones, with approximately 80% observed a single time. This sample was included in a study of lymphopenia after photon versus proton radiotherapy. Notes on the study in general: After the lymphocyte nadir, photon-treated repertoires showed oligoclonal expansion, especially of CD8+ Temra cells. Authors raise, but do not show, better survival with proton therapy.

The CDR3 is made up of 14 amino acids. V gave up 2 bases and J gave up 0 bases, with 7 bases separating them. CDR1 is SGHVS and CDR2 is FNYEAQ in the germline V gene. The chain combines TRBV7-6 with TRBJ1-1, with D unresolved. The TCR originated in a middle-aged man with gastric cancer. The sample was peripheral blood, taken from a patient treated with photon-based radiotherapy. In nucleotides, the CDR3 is TGTGCCAGCAGCTTAACGGTCATGAACACTGAAGCTTTCTTT. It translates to CASSLTVMNTEAFF.